This note documents a single T cell receptor (beta chain) sequence. Its cognate antigen is unknown. This sample is drawn from a study of response to subunit inactivated influenza vaccine. The study, taken as a whole, reports: Authors suggested each seasonal influenza vaccination recruits few new T cells.

TCRdb used MiXCR to reprocess the RT-PCR reads, holding one entry per CDR3 protein. The table has hundreds of thousands of distinct CDR3 sequences, over 10% seen once. CDR1 and CDR2 (germline): MGHRA, YSYEKL. CDR3 length: 15 residues. Trimming shortened V by 4 bases and J by 6 bases, and 18 bases separated the two germline ends. The sequence derives from a man aged 45 to 65 who received an inactivated influenza vaccine. The chain is built from TRBV4-1 and TRBJ1-2; D unresolved. This material consisted of PBMCs from blood, taken roughly 45 days after vaccination. The CDR3 DNA is TGCGCCAGCAGCCTAGAGGGCACCGCCTCTCATGGCTACACCTTC. Amino acid sequence: CASSLEGTASHGYTF.